These T cell receptor beta chains were read from a single sample in a study of blood T cell repertoires in COVID-19. Generated by immunoSEQ multiplex PCR, the TCRdb table keeps only in-frame clones and is missing some. This sample has approximately 440,000 clones, with 80% to 95% found just once. Sequencing was carried out using PBMCs or T cells enriched from blood (not recorded which). Receptor source: a man between 18 and 29 years old who had recovered from COVID-19. Both conserved end residues are part of each CDR3. Each record gives: CDR3 protein, CDR3 DNA, D gene, J gene, clone size, V gene. D genes are given only for firm matches. Not every row has a clone size; where given, it reads once, few, many or a size class.

CASMGSASGRYEQFF	TGTGCCAGCATGGGGAGTGCTAGCGGGAGGTATGAGCAGTTCTTC	TRBD2	TRBJ2-1	-	TRBV7-9
CSVDRDSYGYTF	TGCAGCGTTGACCGGGACAGCTATGGCTACACCTTC	TRBD1	TRBJ1-2	once	TRBV29-1
CASSVGGDYEQYF	TGTGCCAGCAGCGTAGGGGGGGATTACGAGCAGTACTTC	-	TRBJ2-7	-	TRBV9
CASSSTGPYEQYF	TGTGCCAGCAGCTCCACCGGTCCCTACGAGCAGTACTTC	-	TRBJ2-7	-	TRBV5-6
CAWSRRTQETQYF	TGTGCCTGGAGTAGAAGGACTCAGGAGACCCAGTACTTC	-	TRBJ2-5	-	TRBV30
CASSFVGEGGNEQFF	TGCGCCAGCAGCTTTGTGGGGGAGGGAGGTAATGAGCAGTTCTTC	TRBD2	TRBJ2-1	-	TRBV5-1
CASSTGPNTEAFF	TGTGCCAGCAGTACAGGGCCGAACACTGAAGCTTTCTTT	-	TRBJ1-1	-	TRBV7-9
CATSRELTSGRYNTGELFF	TGTGCCACCAGCAGAGAGTTGACTAGCGGGAGATATAACACCGGGGAGCTGTTTTTT	TRBD2	TRBJ2-2	-	TRBV15
CASSLTADLISNYGYTF	TGTGCCAGCAGTTTAACGGCAGACTTAATATCTAACTATGGCTACACCTTC	-	TRBJ1-2	-	TRBV28
CASSLGGGGLDQPQHF	TGTGCCAGCAGCTTAGGAGGGGGCGGTTTAGATCAGCCCCAGCATTTT	TRBD1	TRBJ1-5	-	TRBV7-6
CASSVAVGGGANEKLFF	TGTGCCAGCAGCGTAGCGGTGGGTGGAGGAGCTAATGAAAAACTGTTTTTT	-	TRBJ1-4	-	TRBV9
CASSFGPGGLYEQFF	TGTGCCAGCAGCTTCGGACCGGGGGGCCTTTATGAGCAGTTCTTC	-	TRBJ2-1	-	TRBV11-1
CASSPHSYEQYF	TGTGCCAGCAGCCCCCACTCCTACGAGCAGTACTTC	-	TRBJ2-7	-	TRBV16
CASSPPGQGANNGYTF	TGTGCCAGCTCACCACCGGGCCAGGGGGCGAATAATGGCTACACCTTC	TRBD1	TRBJ1-2	-	TRBV18
CASSLKGSETQYF	TGTGCCAGCAGTTTGAAGGGGTCGGAGACCCAGTACTTC	-	TRBJ2-5	-	TRBV28
CASSYGQGKINEQFF	TGTGCCAGCAGCTATGGACAGGGAAAAATCAATGAGCAGTTCTTC	TRBD1	TRBJ2-1	-	TRBV7-9
CASSQGAGPLYGYTF	TGTGCCAGCAGCCAAGGGGCGGGACCGCTCTATGGCTACACCTTC	-	TRBJ1-2	-	TRBV3-1/TRBV3-2
CASSPGGSYEQYF	TGTGCCAGCTCACCGGGCGGGAGCTACGAGCAGTACTTC	TRBD2	TRBJ2-7	-	TRBV18
CASSIVAGSNQPQHF	TGTGCCAGTAGTATAGTGGCTGGCAGCAATCAGCCCCAGCATTTT	-	TRBJ1-5	-	TRBV19
CASSLGTYSPLHF	TGTGCCAGCAGCTTAGGGACTTATTCACCCCTCCACTTT	-	TRBJ1-6	few	TRBV7-9
CASSLGPSGDTGELFF	TGTGCCAGCAGCTTGGGGCCTAGCGGGGACACCGGGGAGCTGTTTTTT	TRBD2	TRBJ2-2	-	TRBV5-4
CASSQVWDRGRSVYGYTF	TGCGCCAGCAGCCAAGTGTGGGACAGGGGCCGCAGCGTCTATGGCTACACCTTC	TRBD1	TRBJ1-2	-	TRBV4-1
CASSSGQGAFYGYTF	TGTGCCAGCAGTTCAGGACAGGGGGCGTTCTATGGCTACACCTTC	TRBD1	TRBJ1-2	once	TRBV28
CASSEQGGPYEQYF	TGCGCCAGCAGCGAACAGGGGGGTCCCTACGAGCAGTACTTC	TRBD1	TRBJ2-7	-	TRBV5-1
CASSKLQGTSTEAFF	TGTGCCAGCAGTAAACTACAGGGGACGAGCACTGAAGCTTTCTTT	TRBD1	TRBJ1-1	-	TRBV6-5
CASSLGDRRSPLHF	TGTGCCAGCAGCTTAGGGGACAGGCGGTCACCCCTCCACTTT	TRBD1	TRBJ1-6	-	TRBV11-3
CASTNSYEQYF	TGTGCCAGCACCAATTCCTACGAGCAGTACTTC	-	TRBJ2-7	once	TRBV28
CASSLDRGRTDTQYF	TGTGCCAGCAGCTTGGACAGGGGGCGCACAGATACGCAGTATTTT	TRBD1	TRBJ2-3	-	TRBV5-8
CASSRQTGSYEQYF	TGTGCCAGCAGCCGACAGACAGGGTCCTACGAGCAGTACTTC	TRBD1	TRBJ2-7	-	TRBV5-5
CASSQEDRINQPQHF	TGCGCCAGCAGCCAAGAGGACAGGATCAATCAGCCCCAGCATTTT	TRBD1	TRBJ1-5	-	TRBV4-1
CASSLYAGQGDQPQHF	TGTGCCAGCAGTTTATATGCGGGACAGGGCGATCAGCCCCAGCATTTT	TRBD1	TRBJ1-5	-	TRBV28
CATRPAGGVEQYF	TGTGCCACCAGACCGGCAGGGGGCGTCGAGCAGTACTTC	TRBD1	TRBJ2-7	-	TRBV2